Each of the 25 T cell receptor beta chains below was sequenced from the same sample in a study of blood T cell repertoires in COVID-19. Here immunoSEQ multiplex PCR was the method, and the copy in TCRdb shows in-frame clones only, minus some. In the table there are fewer than 250,000 clones, about 87% of which are singletons. The specimen sequenced was PBMCs or T cells enriched from blood (not recorded which). The receptors derive from a woman aged 25 to 39 with acute COVID-19.

CDR3 DNA sequence: TGTGCCACCAAGACAGGGGTAAATGAAAAACTGTTTTTT. This sequence encodes CATKTGVNEKLFF. The chain combines TRBV10-3 with TRBJ1-4, with 8 bases lining up with TRBD1. CDR1 ENHRY and CDR2 SYGVKD come from the germline V gene. The length of the CDR3 is 13 residues. V lost 10 bases, J lost 5 bases, and 6 bases stayed unmatched.

The chain links TRBV19 to TRBJ1-5; 7 bases line up with TRBD1. The CDR3 contains 15 residues. Looked up from germline, CDR1 is LNHDA and CDR2 is SQIVND (reference sequence). J lost 2 bases, V lost 5 bases, and 6 bases had no gene match. CDR3: CASSPDREGNQPQHF. For the CDR3, the DNA is TGTGCCAGTAGTCCCGACAGGGAGGGCAATCAGCCCCAGCATTTT.

V gene TRBV10-2 combines with J gene TRBJ2-7; 7 bases fit TRBD2. J lost 4 bases, V lost 7 bases, and 4 bases had no gene match. The germline CDR1 and CDR2 sequences are WSHSY and SAAADI. This CDR3 comprises 12 residues. The CDR3 is CASTTRGYEQYF. The CDR3 region has the DNA TGCGCCAGCACTACGCGGGGGTACGAGCAGTACTTC.

The chain joins TRBV19 to TRBJ1-2; D is perhaps TRBD1 (5 bases). Per germline, CDR1 LNHDA and CDR2 SQIVND (reference sequence). Trimming took off 7 bases at V and 5 bases at J, with 20 bases between the two ends. The CDR3 length is 15 residues. The chain's CDR3 is CASIQYPGDVYGYTF. The CDR3 DNA is TGTGCCAGTATCCAATACCCGGGGGATGTTTATGGCTACACCTTC.

The count of this clone is one. The chain employs TRBV5-1 and TRBJ2-7, with a tentative D call TRBD1 (5 bases). Germline assignment: CDR1 SGHRS and CDR2 YFSETQ. Trimming removed 5 bases at V and 5 bases at J, with 8 bases between. CDR3 length equals 11 residues. CDR3 nucleotides: TGCGCCAGCAGGGGGCAGCACGAGCAGTACTTC. The encoded protein is CASRGQHEQYF.

V usage is TRBV13 and J usage is TRBJ1-2; 9 bases align to TRBD1. Germline values: CDR1 PRHDT, CDR2 FYEKMQ (reference sequence). The CDR3 spans 15 residues. Losses at the gene ends were 5 bases for V and 3 bases for J; bases not matched to a gene: 7. CDR3 sequence: CASSPYRGPDYGYTF. The DNA for the CDR3 is TGTGCCAGCAGCCCCTACAGGGGGCCAGACTATGGCTACACCTTC.

This rearrangement joins TRBV15 to TRBJ2-7, with a weak D call TRBD1 (6 bases). Trimming stripped 8 bases from V and 3 bases from J, with 11 bases between. CDR1 is LNHNV and CDR2 is YYDKDF in the germline V gene (reference sequence). There are 12 residues in the CDR3. Here the CDR3 reads CATGDKNYEQYF. CDR3 in DNA: TGTGCCACCGGGGACAAGAACTACGAGCAGTACTTC.

J is TRBJ1-1 and V is TRBV6-5; TRBD1 matches 7 bases. Per germline, CDR1 MNHEY and CDR2 SVGAGI. The length of the CDR3 is 14 residues. J was trimmed by 0 bases and V by 6 bases; bases with no gene match: 4. CDR3 nucleotides: TGTGCCAGCAGCCTCGACAGGGTGAACACTGAAGCTTTCTTT. Its translation: CASSLDRVNTEAFF.

The CDR3 DNA follows: TGTGCCAGCAACCCGACAGGGGAAGGTCAGCCCCAGCATTTT. Translating gives CASNPTGEGQPQHF. The chain combines TRBV6-5 with TRBJ1-5, with 8 bases that match TRBD1. The CDR3 covers 14 residues. The germline V gene has CDR1 MNHEY and CDR2 SVGAGI. The V gene end was trimmed by 7 bases and the J gene end by 6 bases; junction bases not matched to a gene: 8.

The chain links TRBV5-5 to TRBJ2-7; 9 bases map to TRBD2. Germline CDR1 SGHKS, CDR2 YYEKEE (reference sequence). V lost 0 bases, J lost 2 bases, and 3 bases stayed unmatched. The CDR3 runs 15 residues. The CDR3 DNA reads TGTGCCAGCAGCTTGGAGTCTAGCGGGACCTACGAGCAGTACTTC. Its translation is CASSLESSGTYEQYF. Combining the CDR3 with reference TRBV5-5 and TRBJ2-7 gives the whole variable domain DAGVTQSPTHLIKTRGQQVTLRCSPISGHKSVSWYQQVLGQGPQFIFQYYEKEERGRGNFPDRFSARQFPNYSSELNVNALLLGDSALYLCASSLESSGTYEQYFGPGTRLTVT.

V usage is TRBV7-2 and J usage is TRBJ1-5; no firm D call. The CDR3 has 15 amino acids. Germline lookup yields CDR1 SGHTA and CDR2 FQGNSA. V was trimmed by 1 base and J by 1 base, leaving 8 bases between them. The CDR3 reads CASSLVARSNQPQHF. In nucleotides, the CDR3 is TGTGCCAGCAGCTTAGTGGCCAGAAGCAATCAGCCCCAGCATTTT.

The chain is built from TRBV4-1 and TRBJ1-3; D call uncertain. The germline V and J ends were trimmed by 1 base and 4 bases, with 8 bases remaining between them. The CDR3 totals 14 residues. Germline CDR1 and CDR2: MGHRA and YSYEKL. The CDR3, as DNA: TGCGCCAGCAGCCAAGGGTCGAGGGGAAACACCATATATTTT. Amino acids: CASSQGSRGNTIYF.

The chain has TRBV19 and TRBJ1-2; D may be TRBD1 (6 bases). The CDR3 has 17 residues. Trimming cost V 5 bases and J 5 bases, with 24 bases left between them. Germline-derived CDR1 and CDR2 are LNHDA and SQIVND (reference sequence). DNA for the CDR3: TGTGCCAGTAGTCTTATCTTACGCGGACAGAACGAGTATGGCTACACCTTC. It codes for CASSLILRGQNEYGYTF.

The CDR3 coding sequence is TGTGCCAGCAGCCAATGGGTGACAGAAGCTTTCTTT. Amino acids: CASSQWVTEAFF. The J gene is TRBJ1-1, the V gene TRBV13, with D unresolved. This CDR3 has 12 residues. Per germline, CDR1 PRHDT and CDR2 FYEKMQ (reference sequence). Deletions cut 5 bases from V and 8 bases from J, with 12 bases between. Variable domain in full (rest from reference TRBV13 and TRBJ1-1): AAGVIQSPRHLIKEKRETATLKCYPIPRHDTVYWYQQGPGQDPQFLISFYEKMQSDKGSIPDRFSAQQFSDYHSELNMSSLELGDSALYFCASSQWVTEAFFGQGTRLTVV.

There are a few counts of this clone. The V call is TRBV7-8, the J call TRBJ1-2, with TRBD1 as a possible D gene (6 bases). Per the germline V gene, CDR1 is SGHVS and CDR2 is FQNEAQ. The CDR3 is 15 amino acids. V dropped 5 bases and J dropped 8 bases, with 21 bases sitting between them. The CDR3: CASSLRPDRLDGYTF. CDR3 nucleotides: TGTGCCAGCAGCCTACGCCCAGACAGGCTTGACGGCTACACCTTC.

V gene TRBV10-1 combines with J gene TRBJ1-2, with unresolved D. V was clipped by 2 bases and J by 1 base, with 5 bases between them. The CDR3 sequence is 13 residues long. CDR1 is WNHNN, CDR2 SYGVQD, per germline (reference sequence). CDR3 bases: TGCGCCAGCAGTGAGAACATTAACTATGGCTACACCTTC. Translation gives CASSENINYGYTF.

This clone was detected only once. The chain combines TRBV15 with TRBJ1-1; TRBD1 matches at 8 bases. V lost 3 bases to trimming and J lost 3 bases; unmatched junction nucleotides: 3. Germline CDR1 is LNHNV and CDR2 is YYDKDF (reference sequence). CDR3 length equals 14 residues. CDR3 DNA sequence: TGTGCCACCAGCAGGACAGGGGATTACACTGAAGCTTTCTTT. Translation gives CATSRTGDYTEAFF.

The chain uses TRBV7-2 and TRBJ1-3; 9 bases are shared with TRBD1. V lost 5 bases to trimming and J lost 3 bases; unmatched junction nucleotides: 8. The CDR3 has 16 residues. Germline-derived CDR1 and CDR2 are SGHTA and FQGNSA. CDR3 nucleotides: TGTGCCAGCAGCCAGTCACAGGGGGCATATGGAAACACCATATATTTT. Its translation is CASSQSQGAYGNTIYF.

The chain recombines TRBV2 with TRBJ1-2; 7 bases line up with TRBD1. Germline CDR1 and CDR2: SNHLY and FYNNEI. J gave up 4 bases and V 3 bases, and 2 bases lay outside the gene matches. The CDR3 is 13 amino acids. The chain's CDR3 is CASSDGDSYGYTF. CDR3 nucleotide sequence: TGTGCCAGCAGTGATGGGGACAGCTATGGCTACACCTTC.

The chain joins TRBV3-1 (or the pseudogene TRBV3-2) to TRBJ2-7, with D perhaps matching TRBD1 (6 bases). Trimming removed 5 bases from V and 6 bases from J, with 8 bases in between. The CDR3 totals 11 residues. Germline assignment: CDR1 LGHDT and CDR2 YNNKEL (reference sequence). The CDR3 bases are TGTGCCAGCAGCGTGGACAGCGAGCAGTACTTC. Its translation is CASSVDSEQYF.

This clone was seen only once. The chain is built from TRBV7-9 and TRBJ2-7; no clear D gene. Trimming removed 7 bases at V and 3 bases at J, with 13 bases between. This CDR3 contains 13 residues. CDR1 and CDR2 from the germline V gene are SEHNR and FQNEAQ (reference sequence). CDR3 sequence reads: CASNGQLNYEQYF. CDR3 in DNA: TGTGCCAGCAATGGGCAGCTGAACTACGAGCAGTACTTC. The variable domain in full, completed from reference TRBV7-9 and TRBJ2-7, reads DTGVSQNPRHKITKRGQNVTFRCDPISEHNRLYWYRQTLGQGPEFLTYFQNEAQLEKSRLLSDRFSAERPKGSFSTLEIQRTEQGDSAMYLCASNGQLNYEQYFGPGTRLTVT.

The chain employs TRBV5-6 and TRBJ1-5; TRBD1 is a possible D gene (5 bases). Germline V gene lookup returns CDR1 SGHDT and CDR2 YYEEEE. V shed 1 base and J shed 5 bases, with 10 bases lying between them. This CDR3 has 14 residues. The CDR3 loop reads CASSLQGSHQPQHF. The DNA for the CDR3 is TGTGCCAGCAGCTTGCAGGGTTCCCATCAGCCCCAGCATTTT.

The J gene is TRBJ2-5, the V gene TRBV28; weak D call: TRBD1 (5 bases). The V end was cut by 4 bases, the J end by 0 bases, with 9 bases between. Germline loops: CDR1 MDHEN, CDR2 SYDVKM. This CDR3 has 14 amino acids. The CDR3, as DNA: TGTGCCAGCAGTTGGGGCGTAAACCAAGAGACCCAGTACTTC. It codes for CASSWGVNQETQYF.

The chain is built from TRBV5-1 and TRBJ1-2; D is unresolved. V lost 0 bases and J lost 4, with 7 bases in between. CDR3 length: 13 amino acids. Per the germline V gene, CDR1 is SGHRS and CDR2 is YFSETQ. The CDR3 sequence is CASSLEQTYGYTF. The CDR3 DNA follows: TGCGCCAGCAGCTTGGAACAGACCTATGGCTACACCTTC.

CDR3 DNA sequence: TGTGCCACTCAGGGTCCCACCGACACCGGGGAGCTGTTTTTT. Protein sequence: CATQGPTDTGELFF. The chain couples TRBV24-1 to TRBJ2-2; D is possibly TRBD1 (5 bases). Deletions cut 10 bases from V and 3 bases from J, with 14 bases between. The CDR3 has 14 amino acids. Per germline, CDR1 KGHDR and CDR2 SFDVKD.